This T cell receptor beta chain was observed in a study of blood T cells in healthy people across ages. Study-level findings and limits: Long-lived and aged donors differed, with more naive CD4+ cells and higher diversity in the long-lived.

Germline lookup yields CDR1 MNHEY and CDR2 SMNVEV (reference sequence). CDR3 length: 16 amino acids. Losses at the gene ends were 5 bases for V and 7 bases for J; bases not matched to a gene: 13. Regarding this clonotype: Its specificity is unknown.

Primers used in a second PCR of roughly 7 to 11 cycles were a sample-barcoded 5' primer and a J-beta primer mix. TCRdb analysed the 5' RACE reads with MiXCR anew, one entry per CDR3 protein. Seen here are over a million distinct CDR3 sequences, around 39% observed once, and the top ten hold around 8%. The sequence was obtained from a woman between 18 and 30 years old in good health. The chain joins TRBV27 to TRBJ1-4, with 7 bases matching TRBD1. Sequenced input: blood. CDR3 protein: CASSTRQGGALEKLFF. The DNA of the CDR3 is TGTGCCAGCAGTACCCGACAGGGTGGGGCCCTTGAAAAACTGTTTTTT.